This T cell receptor (beta chain) was recorded in a study of blood T cells in healthy people across ages. Overall study: About one barcoded TCR beta cDNA was captured per two T cells.

Study results and limitations: Possibly, changes in expanded clonotypes were confounded because donor CMV status was unknown.

Per germline, CDR1 SGHVS and CDR2 FQNEAQ. The CDR3 has 10 residues. With 5 bases removed from V and 6 bases from J, the gap between germline ends came to 4 bases. Next came a second PCR, run for about 7 to 12 cycles, which used a sample-barcoded 5' primer along with a J-beta primer mix. MiXCR, applied by TCRdb to the 5' RACE reads, yields one record per CDR3 protein. Among about 680,000 distinct CDR3 sequences listed, 45% to 50% were seen once. The extraction recovered at least 5.5 micrograms of total RNA per sample. A remark on this clonotype: The antigen remains unidentified.

Sequencing was carried out using blood. The receptor's source is a woman aged 60-70 years in good health. This chain joins TRBV7-8 and TRBJ2-5; D uncertain. The CDR3 here is CASSGQTQYF. The CDR3 bases are TGTGCCAGCAGCGGCCAGACCCAGTACTTC.